This T cell receptor (beta chain) was sequenced for a study of PD-L1 blockade in urothelial cancer. The time point: pretreatment peripheral blood. TCRdb's table, derived via immunoSEQ multiplex PCR, lists solely in-frame clones and lacks some. The sample shows 95,000 to 100,000 clones, around 90% of them seen only once. V lost 2 bases, J lost 4 bases, and 11 bases lay in between. CDR3 size: 13 residues. Germline values: CDR1 GTSNPN, CDR2 SVGIG (reference sequence). The source material was PBMCs, sampled around atezolizumab (anti-PD-L1) treatment. This receptor was obtained from a man aged 60-69 years with urothelial cancer. V and J are TRBV30 and TRBJ1-1, with a weak D call TRBD1 (6 bases). CDR3 sequence (DNA): TGTGCCTGGAGTTCGGGGGGCGGCACTGAAGCTTTCTTT. This sequence encodes CAWSSGGGTEAFF.